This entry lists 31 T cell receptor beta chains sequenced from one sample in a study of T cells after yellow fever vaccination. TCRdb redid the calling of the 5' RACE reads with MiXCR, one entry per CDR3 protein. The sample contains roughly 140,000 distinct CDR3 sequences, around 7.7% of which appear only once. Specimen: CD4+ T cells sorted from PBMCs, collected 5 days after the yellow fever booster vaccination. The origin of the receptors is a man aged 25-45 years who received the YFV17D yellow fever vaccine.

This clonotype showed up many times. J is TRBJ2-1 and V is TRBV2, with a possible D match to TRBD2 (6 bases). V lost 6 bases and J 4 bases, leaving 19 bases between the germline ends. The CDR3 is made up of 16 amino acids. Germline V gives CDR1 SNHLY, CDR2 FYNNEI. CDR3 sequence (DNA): TGTGCCAGCAGCCCATTCGGGGTCGGGAGTTACAATGAGCAGTTCTTC. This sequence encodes CASSPFGVGSYNEQFF.

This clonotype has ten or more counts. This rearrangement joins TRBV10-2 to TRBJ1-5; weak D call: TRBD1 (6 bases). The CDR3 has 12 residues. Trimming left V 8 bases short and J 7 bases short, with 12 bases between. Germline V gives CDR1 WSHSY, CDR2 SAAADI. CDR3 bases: TGCGCCAGCGGGGGGGCGGAACAGCCCCAGCATTTT. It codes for CASGGAEQPQHF.

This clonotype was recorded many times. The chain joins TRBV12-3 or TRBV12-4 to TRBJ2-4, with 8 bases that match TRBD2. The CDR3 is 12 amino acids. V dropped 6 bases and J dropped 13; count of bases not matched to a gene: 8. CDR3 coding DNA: TGTGCCAGCAGCCCACTTTCGGGGGGGCAGTACTTC. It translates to CASSPLSGGQYF.

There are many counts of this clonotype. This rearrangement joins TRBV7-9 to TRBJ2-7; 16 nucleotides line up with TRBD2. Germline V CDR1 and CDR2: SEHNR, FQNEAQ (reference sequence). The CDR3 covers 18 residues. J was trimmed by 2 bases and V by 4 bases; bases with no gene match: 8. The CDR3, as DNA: TGTGCCAGCAGCTCTCCCGGGACTAGCGGGAGGGCGACCTACGAGCAGTACTTC. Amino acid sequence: CASSSPGTSGRATYEQYF. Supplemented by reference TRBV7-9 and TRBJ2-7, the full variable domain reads DTGVSQNPRHKITKRGQNVTFRCDPISEHNRLYWYRQTLGQGPEFLTYFQNEAQLEKSRLLSDRFSAERPKGSFSTLEIQRTEQGDSAMYLCASSSPGTSGRATYEQYFGPGTRLTVT.

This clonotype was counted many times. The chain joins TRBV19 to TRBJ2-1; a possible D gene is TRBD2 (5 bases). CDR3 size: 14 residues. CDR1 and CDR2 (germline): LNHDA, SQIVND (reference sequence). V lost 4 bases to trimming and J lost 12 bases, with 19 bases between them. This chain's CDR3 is CASSTLSRRQSQFF. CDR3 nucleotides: TGTGCCAGTAGTACCCTCTCCCGGAGGCAGTCGCAGTTCTTC.

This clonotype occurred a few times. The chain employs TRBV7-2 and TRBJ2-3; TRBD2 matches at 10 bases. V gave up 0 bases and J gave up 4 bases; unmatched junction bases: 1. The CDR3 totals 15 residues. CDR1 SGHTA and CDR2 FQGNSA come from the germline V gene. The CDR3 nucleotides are TGTGCCAGCAGCTTAGCGCTAGCGGGAGCAGATACGCAGTATTTT. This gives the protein CASSLALAGADTQYF.

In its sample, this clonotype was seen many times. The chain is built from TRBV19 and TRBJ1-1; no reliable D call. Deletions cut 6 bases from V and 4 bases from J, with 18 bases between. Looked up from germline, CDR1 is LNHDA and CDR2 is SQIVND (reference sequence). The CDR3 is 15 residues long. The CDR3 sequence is CASRTTFRSGTEAFF. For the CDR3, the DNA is TGTGCCAGTAGAACGACATTTCGTTCGGGCACTGAAGCTTTCTTT.

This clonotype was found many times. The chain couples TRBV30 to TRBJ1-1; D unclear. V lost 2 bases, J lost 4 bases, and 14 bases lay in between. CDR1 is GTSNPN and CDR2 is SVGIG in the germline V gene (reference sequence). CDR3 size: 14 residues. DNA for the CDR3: TGTGCCTGGAGTCCCCGATGGAGGAGCACTGAAGCTTTCTTT. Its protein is CAWSPRWRSTEAFF.

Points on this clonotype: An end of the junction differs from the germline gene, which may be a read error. CDR3 coding DNA: TGTGCCACCAGCAACCAGGTCCCTTCGACAGATACGCAGTATTTT. Protein product: CATSNQVPSTDTQYF. The gene calls are TRBV3-1 and TRBJ2-3; D is uncertain. Germline lookup yields CDR1 LGHDT and CDR2 YNNKEL (reference sequence). This CDR3 has 15 residues.

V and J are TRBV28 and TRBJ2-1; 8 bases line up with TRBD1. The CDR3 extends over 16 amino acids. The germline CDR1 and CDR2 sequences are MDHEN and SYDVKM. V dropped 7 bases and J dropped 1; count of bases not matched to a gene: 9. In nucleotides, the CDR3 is TGTGCCAGCACCCCAGGGGGCGGCAGATCCTACAATGAGCAGTTCTTC. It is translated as CASTPGGGRSYNEQFF.

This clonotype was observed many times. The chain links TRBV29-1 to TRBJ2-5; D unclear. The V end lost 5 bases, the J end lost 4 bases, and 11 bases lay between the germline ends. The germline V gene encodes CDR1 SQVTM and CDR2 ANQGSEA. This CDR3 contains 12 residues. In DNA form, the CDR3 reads TGCAGCGTTTCCACCTCGGGAGAGACCCAGTACTTC. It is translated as CSVSTSGETQYF. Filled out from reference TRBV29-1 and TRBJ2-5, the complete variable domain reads SAVISQKPSRDICQRGTSLTIQCQVDSQVTMMFWYRQQPGQSLTLIATANQGSEATYESGFVIDKFPISRPNLTFSTLTVSNMSPEDSSIYLCSVSTSGETQYFGPGTRLLVL.

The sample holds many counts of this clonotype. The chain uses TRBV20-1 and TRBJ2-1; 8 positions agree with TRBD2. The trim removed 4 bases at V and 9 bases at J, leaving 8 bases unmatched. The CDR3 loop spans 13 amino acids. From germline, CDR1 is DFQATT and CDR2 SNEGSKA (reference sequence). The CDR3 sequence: CSANGRASGEQFF. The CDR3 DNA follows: TGCAGTGCTAACGGGAGGGCTTCGGGTGAGCAGTTCTTC.

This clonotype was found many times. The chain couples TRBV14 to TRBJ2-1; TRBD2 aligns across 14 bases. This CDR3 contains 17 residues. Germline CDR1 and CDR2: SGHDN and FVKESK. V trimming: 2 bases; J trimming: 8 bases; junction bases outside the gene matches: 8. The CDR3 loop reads CASSQRGLAGVSYEQFF. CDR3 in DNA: TGTGCCAGCAGCCAAAGGGGACTAGCGGGAGTAAGTTATGAGCAGTTCTTC.

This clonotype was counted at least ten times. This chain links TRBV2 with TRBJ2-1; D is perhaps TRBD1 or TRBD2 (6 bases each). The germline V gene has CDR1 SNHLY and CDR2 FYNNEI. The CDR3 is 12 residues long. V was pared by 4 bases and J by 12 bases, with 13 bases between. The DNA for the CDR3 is TGTGCCAGCAGTGGAGGGGGAGGCCTGCAGTTCTTC. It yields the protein CASSGGGGLQFF.

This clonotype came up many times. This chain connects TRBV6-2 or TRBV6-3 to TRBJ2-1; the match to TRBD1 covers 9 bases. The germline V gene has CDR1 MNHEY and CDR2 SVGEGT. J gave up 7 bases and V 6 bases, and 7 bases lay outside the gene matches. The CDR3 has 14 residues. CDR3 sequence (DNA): TGTGCCAGCAGCCGGGACAGGGCCCTTAATGAGCAGTTCTTC. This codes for CASSRDRALNEQFF.

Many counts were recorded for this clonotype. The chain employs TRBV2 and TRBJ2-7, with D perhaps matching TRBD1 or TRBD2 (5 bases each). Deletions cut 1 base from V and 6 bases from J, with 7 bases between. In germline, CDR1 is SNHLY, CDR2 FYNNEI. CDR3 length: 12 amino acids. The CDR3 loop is CASSEGGTEQYF. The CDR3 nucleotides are TGTGCCAGCAGTGAAGGGGGGACCGAGCAGTACTTC.

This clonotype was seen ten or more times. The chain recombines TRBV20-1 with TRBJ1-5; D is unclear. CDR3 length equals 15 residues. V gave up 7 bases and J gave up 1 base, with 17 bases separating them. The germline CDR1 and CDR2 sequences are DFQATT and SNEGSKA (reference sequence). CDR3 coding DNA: TGCAGTGTGGGCGGTCGGGGTTCAAGCAATCAGCCCCAGCATTTT. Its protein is CSVGGRGSSNQPQHF.

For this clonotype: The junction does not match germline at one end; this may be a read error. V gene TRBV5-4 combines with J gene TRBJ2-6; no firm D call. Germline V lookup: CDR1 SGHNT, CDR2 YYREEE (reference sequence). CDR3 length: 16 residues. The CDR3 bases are TGTGCCAGCAGATTGGGATCGAGCTCTGGGGCCAACGTCCTGACTTTC. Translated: CASRLGSSSGANVLTF.

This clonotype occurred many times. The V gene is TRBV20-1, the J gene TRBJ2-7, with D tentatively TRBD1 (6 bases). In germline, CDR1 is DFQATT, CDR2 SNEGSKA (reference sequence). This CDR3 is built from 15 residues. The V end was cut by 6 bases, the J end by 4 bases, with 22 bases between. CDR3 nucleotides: TGCAGTGCCTCCGGTGGGGCAGGGGCTTGGTACGAGCAGTACTTC. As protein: CSASGGAGAWYEQYF.

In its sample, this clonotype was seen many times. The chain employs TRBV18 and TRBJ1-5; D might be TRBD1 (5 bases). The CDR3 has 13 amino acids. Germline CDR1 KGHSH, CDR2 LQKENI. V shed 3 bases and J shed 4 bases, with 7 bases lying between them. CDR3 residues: CASSPGTNQPQHF. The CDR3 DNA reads TGTGCCAGCTCACCCGGGACTAATCAGCCCCAGCATTTT.

The CDR3 coding sequence is TGTGCCTGGAGTGTGGGGGGAAGCTATGGCTACACCTTC. Residues: CAWSVGGSYGYTF. The chain recombines TRBV30 with TRBJ1-2; perhaps TRBD1 as D (5 bases). The germline V gene has CDR1 GTSNPN and CDR2 SVGIG (reference sequence). Deletions cut 0 bases from V and 4 bases from J, with 9 bases between. The CDR3 has 13 residues.

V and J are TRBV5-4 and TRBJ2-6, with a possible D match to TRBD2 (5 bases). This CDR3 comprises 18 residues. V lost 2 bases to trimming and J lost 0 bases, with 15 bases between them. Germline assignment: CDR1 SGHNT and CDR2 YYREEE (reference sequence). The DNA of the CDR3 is TGTGCCAGCAGCTTATTCTTGAGGGCAAACTCTGGGGCCAACGTCCTGACTTTC. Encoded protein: CASSLFLRANSGANVLTF.

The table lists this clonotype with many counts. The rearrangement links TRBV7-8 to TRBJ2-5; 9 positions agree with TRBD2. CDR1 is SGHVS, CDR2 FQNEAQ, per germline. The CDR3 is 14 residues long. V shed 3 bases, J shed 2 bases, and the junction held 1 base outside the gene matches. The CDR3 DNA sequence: TGTGCCAGCAGCTTTAGCGGGAGACAAGAGACCCAGTACTTC. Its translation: CASSFSGRQETQYF. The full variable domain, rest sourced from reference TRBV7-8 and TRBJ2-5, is GAGVSQSPRYKVAKRGQDVALRCDPISGHVSLFWYQQALGQGPEFLTYFQNEAQLDKSGLPSDRFFAERPEGSVSTLKIQRTQQEDSAVYLCASSFSGRQETQYFGPGTRLLVL.

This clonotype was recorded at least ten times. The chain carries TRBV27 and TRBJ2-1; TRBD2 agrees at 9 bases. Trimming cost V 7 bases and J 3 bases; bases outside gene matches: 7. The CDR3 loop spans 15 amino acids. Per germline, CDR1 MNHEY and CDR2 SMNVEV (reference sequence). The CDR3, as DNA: TGTGCCAGCACAGGAGGTAGCGGGAGCTACAATGAGCAGTTCTTC. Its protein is CASTGGSGSYNEQFF.

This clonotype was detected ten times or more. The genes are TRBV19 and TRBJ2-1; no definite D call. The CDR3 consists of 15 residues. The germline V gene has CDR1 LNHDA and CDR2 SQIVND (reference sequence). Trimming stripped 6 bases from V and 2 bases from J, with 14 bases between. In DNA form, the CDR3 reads TGTGCCAGTAGCTGGATTCCGTCCACCTACAATGAGCAGTTCTTC. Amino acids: CASSWIPSTYNEQFF.

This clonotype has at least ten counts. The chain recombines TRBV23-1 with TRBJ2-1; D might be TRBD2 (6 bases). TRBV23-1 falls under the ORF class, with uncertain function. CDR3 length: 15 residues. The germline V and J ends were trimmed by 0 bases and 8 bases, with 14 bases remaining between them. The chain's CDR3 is CASSQSRTGGDEQFF. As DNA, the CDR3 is TGCGCCAGCAGTCAATCGCGAACCGGCGGGGATGAGCAGTTCTTC.

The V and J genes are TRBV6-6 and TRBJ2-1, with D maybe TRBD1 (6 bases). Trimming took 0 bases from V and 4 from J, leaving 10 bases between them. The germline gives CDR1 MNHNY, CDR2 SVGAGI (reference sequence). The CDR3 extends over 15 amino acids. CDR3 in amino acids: CASSYSRGRYNEQFF. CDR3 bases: TGTGCCAGCAGTTACTCGAGGGGGAGATACAATGAGCAGTTCTTC.

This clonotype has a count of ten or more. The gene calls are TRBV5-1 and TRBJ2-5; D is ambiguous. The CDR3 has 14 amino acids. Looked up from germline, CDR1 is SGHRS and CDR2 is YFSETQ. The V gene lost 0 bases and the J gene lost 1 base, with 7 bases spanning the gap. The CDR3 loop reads CASSLGHVQETQYF. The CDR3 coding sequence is TGCGCCAGCAGCTTGGGACACGTCCAAGAGACCCAGTACTTC.

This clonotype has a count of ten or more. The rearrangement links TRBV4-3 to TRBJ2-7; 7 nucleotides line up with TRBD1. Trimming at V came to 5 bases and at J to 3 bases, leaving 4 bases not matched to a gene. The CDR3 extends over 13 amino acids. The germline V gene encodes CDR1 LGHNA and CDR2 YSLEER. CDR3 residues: CASSVRQGYEQYF. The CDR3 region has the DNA TGCGCCAGCAGCGTCCGACAGGGCTACGAGCAGTACTTC.

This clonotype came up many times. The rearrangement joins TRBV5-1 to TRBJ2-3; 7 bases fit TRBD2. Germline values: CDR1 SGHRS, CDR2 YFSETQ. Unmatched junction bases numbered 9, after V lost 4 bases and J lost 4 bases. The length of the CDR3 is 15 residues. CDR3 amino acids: CASSPPAGVSDTQYF. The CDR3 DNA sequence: TGCGCCAGCAGCCCCCCTGCGGGGGTGTCAGATACGCAGTATTTT.

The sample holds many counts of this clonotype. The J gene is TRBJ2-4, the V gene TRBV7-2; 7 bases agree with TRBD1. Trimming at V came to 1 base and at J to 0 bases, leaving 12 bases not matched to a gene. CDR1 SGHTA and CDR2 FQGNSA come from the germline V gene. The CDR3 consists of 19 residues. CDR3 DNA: TGTGCCAGCAGCTTAGTCGCAGGGGGAGAAAAGCTAGCCAAAAACATTCAGTACTTC. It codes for CASSLVAGGEKLAKNIQYF.